This TCR beta chain came from a study of T-cell memory formation after mild COVID-19. Study-wide results and limits: The second-wave clones peaking on day 37 were not confirmed as SARS-CoV-2-specific. Some clones that responded turned up in pre-infection memory, which suggests that cross-reactive memory joined in. Day 15 to 85 contracting clones showed balanced CD4/CD8; later expanders leaned CD4+.

Amplification by 5'RACE using constant-segment primers produced TCR alpha and TCR beta cDNA libraries that carried sample barcodes and UMIs. MiXCR, applied by TCRdb to the 5' RACE reads, yields one record per CDR3 protein. This sample has hundreds of thousands of distinct CDR3 sequences, with around 15% found just once. Turning to this clonotype: The antigen remains undetermined.

The CDR3 covers 11 residues. Germline CDR1 DFQATT, CDR2 SNEGSKA (reference sequence). V dropped 2 bases and J dropped 8 bases, with 7 bases sitting between them. This rearrangement joins TRBV20-1 to TRBJ1-3; no firm D call. Sequenced sample: PBMCs or a T cell subset sorted from them (not recorded which). The source is a man aged 18 to 29 who had mild COVID-19 (a few samples of this study predate the infection). Cell type and time point are not known. CDR3 nucleotides: TGCAGTGCTAGACTGGTGGACACCATATATTTT. Amino acid sequence: CSARLVDTIYF.